The sequence of this T cell receptor (beta chain) was determined in a study of blood T cell repertoires in COVID-19. Study-wide background: Sites in the United States, Italy and Spain provided acute and convalescent COVID-19 samples. In each case, the material was cDNA or gDNA derived from T cells, B-cell-depleted T cells, or PBMCs.

The CDR3 runs 16 residues. Trimming removed 0 bases from V and 1 base from J; junction bases left unmatched: 6. CDR1 and CDR2 from the germline V gene are SGDLS and YYNGEE. Original processing methods: For nucleated cells, counts were estimated from reference gene primer amplification. Sequencing was performed with immunoSEQ multiplex PCR; in TCRdb, only in-frame clones are kept and a portion is missing. That table furnishes V, J and clone size, whereas the DNA furnished D and trimming. There are approximately 270,000 clones in the sample; approximately 90% occur only once, and around 0.84% lies in the top ten.

The material sequenced was peripheral blood. J is TRBJ1-1 and V is TRBV9; 7 bases fit TRBD1. This receptor was taken from a man younger than 40 with acute or convalescent COVID-19. CDR3 in amino acids: CASSVAFGDRNTEAFF. CDR3 in DNA: TGTGCCAGCAGCGTAGCCTTTGGGGACAGGAACACTGAAGCTTTCTTT.